This is a list of T cell receptor beta chains from one sample in a study of blood T cell repertoires in COVID-19. The table came from immunoSEQ multiplex PCR; TCRdb's copy has only in-frame clones and leaves some out. The sample contains approximately 200,000 clones, 70% to 85% of which appear only once. Sample: peripheral blood. The receptors derive from a human donor with acute or convalescent COVID-19. The donor label of this sample is uncertain. Each CDR3 is given with its conserved first and last residue. A D gene is named only where the DNA matches it firmly. Where a row states a size, it is once, few, many or the class of an expanded clone; other rows omit it.

j_call v_call clone_size d_call cdr3_aa cdr3_nt
TRBJ1-5 TRBV7-2 once . CASSFLGQPQHF TGTGCCAGCAGCTTCCTCGGGCAGCCCCAGCATTTT
TRBJ1-2 TRBV7-9 . . CASSPSGGATNYGYTF TGTGCCAGCAGCCCCTCCGGAGGGGCTACTAACTATGGCTACACCTTC
TRBJ1-4 TRBV7-9 . TRBD1 CASSSRGQLEGEKLFF TGTGCCAGCAGCTCCCGGGGACAGCTGGAGGGTGAAAAACTGTTTTTT
TRBJ1-2 TRBV27 . . CASSLKGRQNYGYTF TGTGCCAGCAGTTTAAAGGGGCGCCAAAACTATGGCTACACCTTC
TRBJ1-6 TRBV30 . . CAWSVGGADSPLHF TGTGCCTGGAGTGTGGGCGGGGCGGATTCACCCCTCCACTTT
TRBJ2-5 TRBV2 few TRBD1 CASSKDRGRGQETQYF TGTGCCAGCAGTAAGGACAGGGGGCGAGGGCAAGAGACCCAGTACTTC
TRBJ2-7 TRBV3-1/TRBV3-2 once . CASSQDESSYEQYF TGTGCCAGCAGCCAAGATGAGAGTTCCTACGAGCAGTACTTC
TRBJ2-2 TRBV4-2 . TRBD2 CASSQGLAANTGELFF TGTGCCAGCAGCCAAGGACTAGCGGCGAACACCGGGGAGCTGTTTTTT
TRBJ2-1 TRBV5-1 once . CASSLDSDEQFF TGCGCCAGCAGCTTGGATTCCGATGAGCAGTTCTTC
TRBJ2-5 TRBV3-1/TRBV3-2 . TRBD2 CASSGGGGRAAETQYF TGTGCCAGCAGCGGAGGGGGCGGGAGGGCCGCTGAGACCCAGTACTTC
TRBJ2-1 TRBV7-2 . . CASSPTRSSYNEQFF TGTGCCAGCAGCCCAACTAGGAGCTCCTACAATGAGCAGTTCTTC
TRBJ1-1 TRBV19 . TRBD1 CASSRLLGQMNTEAFF TGTGCCAGTAGTCGCCTCTTGGGACAGATGAACACTGAAGCTTTCTTT
TRBJ2-3 TRBV3-1/TRBV3-2 . . CASSQDRRQSGTDTQYF TGTGCCAGCAGCCAAGATAGGCGACAGTCGGGCACAGATACGCAGTATTTT
TRBJ2-7 TRBV19 . . CASSGGRTGRAPRETFEQYF TGTGCCAGTAGTGGGGGGCGGACAGGGAGGGCTCCGCGGGAGACTTTCGAGCAGTACTTC
TRBJ1-4 TRBV3-1/TRBV3-2 . TRBD1 CASSQGGPGQLFNEKLFF TGTGCCAGCAGCCAAGGGGGGCCGGGACAGCTATTTAATGAAAAACTGTTTTTT
TRBJ2-2 TRBV24-1 once TRBD1 CATSRTDREGGELFF TGTGCCACCAGTAGAACGGACAGGGAAGGCGGGGAGCTGTTTTTT
TRBJ2-7 TRBV3-1/TRBV3-2 . TRBD1 CASSPIGGKGSYEQYF TGTGCCAGCAGCCCGATAGGGGGCAAAGGCTCCTACGAGCAGTACTTC